What follows is one T cell receptor beta chain and its context. This specimen comes from a study of early stage breast cancer tumors. TCRdb's table, derived via immunoSEQ multiplex PCR, lists solely in-frame clones and lacks some. The sample carries 44,000 or so clones, 75% to 85% recorded once. The CDR3 consists of 14 residues. CDR1 SNHLY and CDR2 FYNNEI come from the germline V gene. V was clipped by 4 bases and J by 2 bases, with 12 bases between them. The rearrangement links TRBV2 to TRBJ2-7, with a possible D match to TRBD1 (6 bases). This receptor was identified in a person aged 50-59 years with breast cancer. The specimen sequenced was blood. CDR3: CASSVAQGAYEQYF. CDR3 bases: TGTGCCAGCAGTGTCGCACAGGGAGCCTACGAGCAGTACTTC.